The 6 T cell receptor beta chains given below trace back to one sample, sequenced in a study of blood T cells in healthy people across ages. Primers used in a second PCR of about 6 to 11 cycles were a sample-barcoded 5' primer and a J-beta primer mix. TCRdb passed the 5' RACE reads through MiXCR, listing each CDR3 protein once. Of hundreds of thousands of distinct CDR3 sequences listed, about 30% are singletons. The sample taken for sequencing was blood. All receptors derive from a woman over 75 in good health.

This clonotype showed up many times. CDR3 protein: CASSSPERVSRKLYEQYF. DNA for the CDR3: TGTGCCAGCAGTTCTCCAGAGCGGGTTTCCAGGAAACTCTACGAGCAGTACTTC. The chain employs TRBV28 and TRBJ2-7, with a possible D match to TRBD2 (6 bases). Germline V gene sequence: CDR1 MDHEN, CDR2 SYDVKM. CDR3 length: 18 amino acids. V lost 4 bases and J lost 3, with 25 bases in between.

This clonotype was seen repeatedly, ten times or more. The rearrangement joins TRBV7-8 to TRBJ2-3, with D possibly being TRBD1 (5 bases). V was clipped by 2 bases and J by 4 bases, with 19 bases between them. Germline V gene lookup returns CDR1 SGHVS and CDR2 FQNEAQ. The CDR3 is 17 amino acids. The CDR3, as DNA: TGTGCCAGCAGCTTAATCCCCCCTCAGGGTTTCGCAGATACGCAGTATTTT. It yields the protein CASSLIPPQGFADTQYF.

In regard to this clonotype: A read error may produce the germline difference seen at one junction end. This rearrangement joins TRBV7-8 to TRBJ2-2; 7 positions agree with TRBD2. CDR1 SGHVS and CDR2 FQNEAQ come from the germline V gene. The CDR3 sequence is 16 residues long. CDR3 in DNA: TGTGCCGGCAGCTCTAATCCTAGCGGGAACACCGGGGAGCTGTTTTTT. Its protein is CAGSSNPSGNTGELFF.

The rearrangement links TRBV12-3 or TRBV12-4 to TRBJ2-3; D is perhaps TRBD2 (6 bases). This CDR3 comprises 15 residues. Trimming shortened V by 5 bases and J by 4 bases, and 16 bases separated the two germline ends. The CDR3 region has the DNA TGTGCCAGCAGTCCGGGCGGGATTAACGCAGATACGCAGTATTTT. Encoded protein: CASSPGGINADTQYF.

The chain couples TRBV7-9 to TRBJ2-3; a possible D gene is TRBD2 (6 bases). The CDR3 has 15 residues. V was trimmed by 8 bases and J by 0 bases, leaving 15 bases between them. CDR1 is SEHNR, CDR2 FQNEAQ, per germline (reference sequence). CDR3 region: CASGPGGLSTDTQYF. CDR3 sequence (DNA): TGTGCCAGCGGCCCTGGAGGGTTAAGCACAGATACGCAGTATTTT.

This clonotype has at least ten counts. The junction shows a germline mismatch at one end, possibly a read error. This sequence joins TRBV5-1 and TRBJ1-1; 7 positions agree with TRBD1. CDR3 length equals 13 residues. Germline V CDR1 and CDR2: SGHRS, YFSETQ. CDR3 in DNA: TGTGCCAGCAGCTTACAGGGGACCACTGAAGCTTTCTTT. Translated: CASSLQGTTEAFF.